A single sample gave rise to the 5 T cell receptor beta chains below, sequenced in a study of blood T cells in healthy people across ages. Alongside a J-beta primer mix, a sample-barcoded 5' primer served in a second PCR lasting 7 to 11 cycles. MiXCR was run by TCRdb on the 5' RACE reads, yielding one entry per CDR3 protein. The table lists some 760,000 distinct CDR3 sequences, about 25% of them singletons. The same data also contributed to another study, on T cells of mothers and their children.

The sequenced material came from blood. These receptors were obtained from a boy aged 5-17 years in good health.

The chain links TRBV6-9 to TRBJ2-2; D uncertain. Germline V gene sequence: CDR1 MNHGY, CDR2 SVAAGI. The CDR3 has 14 amino acids. Trimming pared 8 bases from V and 0 bases from J, leaving 10 bases between. CDR3 sequence: CASPLYTNTGELFF. The CDR3 nucleotides are TGTGCCAGCCCCCTCTACACGAACACCGGGGAGCTGTTTTTT.

V gene TRBV20-1 combines with J gene TRBJ2-5; 10 bases map to TRBD2. After removal of 4 bases from V and 0 bases from J, the junction contained 8 bases not matched to a gene. This CDR3 has 16 amino acids. Per the germline V gene, CDR1 is DFQATT and CDR2 is SNEGSKA (reference sequence). The CDR3 here is CSANYPAGGNQETQYF. As DNA, the CDR3 is TGCAGTGCTAATTACCCAGCGGGAGGGAACCAAGAGACCCAGTACTTC.

A few counts support this clonotype. This chain links TRBV12-3 or TRBV12-4 with TRBJ1-1; D ambiguous. The CDR3 spans 13 residues. V was pared by 8 bases and J by 1 base, with 11 bases between. The CDR3 loop reads CASGPYGNTEAFF. Here the CDR3 DNA reads TGTGCCAGCGGCCCCTATGGGAACACTGAAGCTTTCTTT.

The chain combines TRBV6-1 with TRBJ1-4; 9 bases line up with TRBD1. The junction had 21 bases not matched to a gene; V was cut back by 8 bases and J by 8 bases. Germline V gene sequence: CDR1 MNHNS, CDR2 SASEGT. The CDR3 extends over 18 amino acids. CDR3 protein: CASQKAPWDRAGSEKLFF. CDR3 DNA sequence: TGTGCCAGCCAGAAGGCCCCGTGGGACAGGGCAGGTAGCGAAAAACTGTTTTTT.

J is TRBJ2-4 and V is TRBV2; 9 bases agree with TRBD2. J gave up 9 bases and V 7 bases, and 10 bases lay outside the gene matches. This CDR3 has 14 amino acids. Germline lookup yields CDR1 SNHLY and CDR2 FYNNEI. DNA of the CDR3: TGTGCCAGCAACGGCGGGGGGGCCGAGTTCATTCAGTACTTC. Its translation: CASNGGGAEFIQYF.